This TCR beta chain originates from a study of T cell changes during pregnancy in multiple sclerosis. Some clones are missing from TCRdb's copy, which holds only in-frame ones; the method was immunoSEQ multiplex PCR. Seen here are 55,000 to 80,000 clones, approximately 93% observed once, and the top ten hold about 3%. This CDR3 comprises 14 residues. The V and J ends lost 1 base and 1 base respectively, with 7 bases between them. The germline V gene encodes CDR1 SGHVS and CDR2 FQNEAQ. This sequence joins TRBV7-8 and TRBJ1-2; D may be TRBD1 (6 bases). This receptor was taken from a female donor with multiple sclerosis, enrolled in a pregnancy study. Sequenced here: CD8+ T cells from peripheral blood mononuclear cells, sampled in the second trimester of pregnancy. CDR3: CASSLVGGNYGYTF. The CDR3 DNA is TGTGCCAGCAGCTTAGTAGGGGGTAACTATGGCTACACCTTC.